This record looks at one TCR beta chain sequence and its context. The antigen remains undetermined. Method: immunoSEQ multiplex PCR; TCRdb's copy keeps in-frame clones and lacks some. Among roughly 350,000 clones listed, around 89% were seen once. This sample was included in a study of Ad26.COV2.S vaccination and SARS-CoV-2 variants. Study-level background: Donor participated within the Ad26.COV2.S arm of the COV1001 trial.

Germline CDR1 and CDR2: ENHRY and SYGVKD. The CDR3 length is 14 residues. Trimming shortened V by 3 bases and J by 3 bases, and 9 bases separated the two germline ends. Described treatment: 19 received Ad26.COV2.S at low or high dose, single or two shots; 5 received placebo; per-sample allocation not given. Sampling occurred on day 63 after the first vaccine or placebo injection. Broader study findings: Vaccinees showed greater spike-specific TCR breadth than placebo recipients.

The chain combines TRBV10-3 with TRBJ1-5, with a tentative D call TRBD1 (5 bases). The sequencing here drew on peripheral blood, taken in a trial of Ad26.COV2.S vaccine versus placebo. The origin of this receptor is a person aged 18-60 years who received the Ad26.COV2.S COVID-19 vaccine or a placebo. This chain's CDR3 is CAISDRVSNQPQHF. CDR3 coding DNA: TGTGCCATCAGTGACAGGGTTTCCAATCAGCCCCAGCATTTT.